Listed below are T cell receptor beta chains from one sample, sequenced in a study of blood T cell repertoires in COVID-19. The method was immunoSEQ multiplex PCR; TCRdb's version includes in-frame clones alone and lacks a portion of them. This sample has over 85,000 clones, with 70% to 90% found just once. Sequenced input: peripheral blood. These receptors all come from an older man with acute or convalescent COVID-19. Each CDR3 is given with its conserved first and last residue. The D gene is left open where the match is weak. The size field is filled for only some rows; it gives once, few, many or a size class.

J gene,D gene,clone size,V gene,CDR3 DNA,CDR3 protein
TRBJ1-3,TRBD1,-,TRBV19,TGTGCCAGTCGTGGGGAGAGGACAGGCTTAAACTCTGGAAACACCATATATTTT,CASRGERTGLNSGNTIYF
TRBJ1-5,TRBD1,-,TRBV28,TGTGCCAGCAGTTTTCCGACAGGGAAGAAGGTCACTCTTAGCAATCAGCCCCAGCATTTT,CASSFPTGKKVTLSNQPQHF
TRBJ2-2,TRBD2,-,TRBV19,TGTGCCAGTAGTATCGGGCGACTAGCGGGGGGGAAGGCCGGGGAGCTGTTTTTT,CASSIGRLAGGKAGELFF
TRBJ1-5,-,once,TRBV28,TGTGCCAGCAGTCAAGGGCGGGGGGGCCAGCCCCAGCATTTT,CASSQGRGGQPQHF
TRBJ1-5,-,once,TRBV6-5,TGTGCCAGCTGCTTGATGGATGAGGGATATCAGCCCCAGCATTTT,CASCLMDEGYQPQHF
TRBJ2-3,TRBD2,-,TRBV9,TGTGCCAGCAGCGTATATAGCGGGGGCACAGATACGCAGTATTTT,CASSVYSGGTDTQYF
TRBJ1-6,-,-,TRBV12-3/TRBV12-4,TGTGCCAGCAGTTTGGGGGGTGGTTCACCCCTCCACTTT,CASSLGGGSPLHF
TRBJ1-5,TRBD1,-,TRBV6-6,TGTGCCAGCAGTAGGGGGACAGGGGGCGGCAATCAGCCCCAGCATTTT,CASSRGTGGGNQPQHF
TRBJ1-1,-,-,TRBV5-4,TGTGCCAGCAGCTTGACAGAGAACACTGAAGCTTTCTTT,CASSLTENTEAFF
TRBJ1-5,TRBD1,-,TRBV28,TGTGCCAGCAGTCGCCAGACTCAGGGGGCAACCAATCAGCCCCAGCATTTT,CASSRQTQGATNQPQHF
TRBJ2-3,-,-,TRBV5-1,TGCGCCAGCAGCTCTCGGGATACGCAGTATTTT,CASSSRDTQYF
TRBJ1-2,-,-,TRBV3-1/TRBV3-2,TGTGCCAGCAGCCAAGGAGCTAACTATGGCTACACCTTC,CASSQGANYGYTF
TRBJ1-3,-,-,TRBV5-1,TGCGCCAGCAGCTTTAACCAGGTCAGCTCTGGAAACACCATATATTTT,CASSFNQVSSGNTIYF
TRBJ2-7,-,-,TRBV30,TGTGCCTCACAGGGGGGGTCCTACGAGCAGTACTTC,CASQGGSYEQYF
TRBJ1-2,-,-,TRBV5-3,TGTGCCAGAAGCTGGGAGGGTAGGAGCTATGGCTACACCTTC,CARSWEGRSYGYTF
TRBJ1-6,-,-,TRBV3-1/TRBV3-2,TGTGCCAGCAGCCAATATGCTCCGCAGAATTCACCCCTCCACTTT,CASSQYAPQNSPLHF
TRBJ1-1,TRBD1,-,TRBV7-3,TGTGCCAGCGCCCCGGGACAGGGGAACACTGAAGCTTTCTTT,CASAPGQGNTEAFF
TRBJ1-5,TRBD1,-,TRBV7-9,TGTGCCAGCAGCTTAGCGACGGGACAGATAAATCAGCCCCAGCATTTT,CASSLATGQINQPQHF
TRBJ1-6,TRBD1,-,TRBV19,TGTGCCAGTAGTCAGGGGGCCAGGGATTCACCCCTCCACTTT,CASSQGARDSPLHF
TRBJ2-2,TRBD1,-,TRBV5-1,TGCGCCAGCAGCCCACAGGGGGGCACGAACACCGGGGAGCTGTTTTTT,CASSPQGGTNTGELFF
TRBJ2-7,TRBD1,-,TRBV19,TGTGCCAGTAGTATAGGAGGTCGGCAGGGGGCCTACGAGCAGTACTTC,CASSIGGRQGAYEQYF
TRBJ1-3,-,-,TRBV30,TGTGCCTGGAGTTCCCCCGGGGAGAGCTCTGGAAACACCATATATTTT,CAWSSPGESSGNTIYF
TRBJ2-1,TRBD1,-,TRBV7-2,TGTGCCAGCAGCCCACAGGGGGCTTATGAGCAGTTCTTC,CASSPQGAYEQFF
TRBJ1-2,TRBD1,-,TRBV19,TGTGCCAGTAGTATCGTAGACAGGGAAGGCTACACCTTC,CASSIVDREGYTF
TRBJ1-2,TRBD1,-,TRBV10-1,TGCGCCAGCAGTCGGGGACAGGGGGTAAGTGGCTACACCTTC,CASSRGQGVSGYTF
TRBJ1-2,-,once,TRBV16,TGTGCCAGCAGCCCCAGGGCCTATGGCTACACCTTC,CASSPRAYGYTF
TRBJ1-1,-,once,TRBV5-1,TGCGCCAGCAGCTTGGGTCTTAGGGGGACTGAAGCTTTCTTT,CASSLGLRGTEAFF
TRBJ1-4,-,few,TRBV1,TGCACCAGCAGCCAGGGTACAGGGGCAACTAATGAAAAACTGTTTTTT,CTSSQGTGATNEKLFF
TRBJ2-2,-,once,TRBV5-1,TGCGCCAGCAGCTTGGACGGGGCGAACACCGGGGAGCTGTTTTTT,CASSLDGANTGELFF
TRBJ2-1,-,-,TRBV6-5,TGTGCCAGCAGTCTACAGGGTTTGGGATACAATGAGCAGTTCTTC,CASSLQGLGYNEQFF
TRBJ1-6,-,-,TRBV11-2,TGTGCCAGCAGCTTAGGCACCGGCGGGGCGGAACCCCTCCACTTT,CASSLGTGGAEPLHF
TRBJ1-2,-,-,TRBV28,TGTGCCAGCAGTCCCCCCACAGGGTTGGGGCCCTATGGCTACACCTTC,CASSPPTGLGPYGYTF
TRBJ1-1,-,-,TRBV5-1,TGCGCCAGCAGCCCAAATCTGGGGGGGAACACTGAAGCTTTCTTT,CASSPNLGGNTEAFF
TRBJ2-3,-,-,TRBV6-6,TGTGCCAGCAGTGCGGCAGGGGTTGGCACAGATACGCAGTATTTT,CASSAAGVGTDTQYF
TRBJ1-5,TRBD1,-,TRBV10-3,TGTGCCATCAGCTCCGCGACAGGGGGCGTTCAGCCCCAGCATTTT,CAISSATGGVQPQHF
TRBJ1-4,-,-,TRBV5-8,TGTGCCAGCAGCTCCGGGCGTAGACGGGGTGAAAAACTGTTTTTT,CASSSGRRRGEKLFF
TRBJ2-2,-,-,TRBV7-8,TGTGCCAGCAGCTTAGTTGGGGGGGCTAGCGGAGTCGCGAACACCGGGGAGCTGTTTTTT,CASSLVGGASGVANTGELFF
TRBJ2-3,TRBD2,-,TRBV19,TGTGCCAGTAGTATAAGGCTAGCGGGGTCAGATACGCAGTATTTT,CASSIRLAGSDTQYF
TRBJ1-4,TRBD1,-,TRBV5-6,TGTGCCAGCAGCAACTTTGGGACAGGGGTTGAAAAACTGTTTTTT,CASSNFGTGVEKLFF
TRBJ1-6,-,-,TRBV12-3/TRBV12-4,TGTGCCAGCAGTTTCTCTAATTCACCCCTCCACTTT,CASSFSNSPLHF
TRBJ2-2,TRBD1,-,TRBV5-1,TGCGCCAGCAGCCCCGGGACAGGGAGGACCGGGGAGCTGTTTTTT,CASSPGTGRTGELFF
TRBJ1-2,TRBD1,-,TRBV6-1,TGTGCCAGCAGTGAAGCGGCAGGGGGCCACTATGGCTACACCTTC,CASSEAAGGHYGYTF